Following are 24 T cell receptor beta chains from one sample sequenced in a study of T cells in Graves' hyperthyroidism and ophthalmopathy. Using RNA transcripts as the source, TCR beta CDR3 regions were amplified. HTBI primers were the set used in a first-round RT-PCR of the TCR CDR3. Using its own MiXCR run on the multiplex PCR reads, TCRdb lists one record per CDR3 protein. The sample carries under 350,000 distinct CDR3 sequences, 17% recorded once. The sample taken for sequencing was blood. The receptors stem from a woman aged 55-75 years with Graves' ophthalmopathy.

This clonotype was detected many times. The chain joins TRBV11-2 to TRBJ1-1; 7 bases map to TRBD1. CDR3 length: 16 amino acids. Germline lookup yields CDR1 SGHAT and CDR2 FQNNGV. With V trimmed by 3 bases and J by 2 bases, 9 bases remained unmatched. This CDR3 reads CASSFYQGEINTEAFF. The CDR3 DNA follows: TGTGCCAGCAGCTTCTACCAGGGGGAGATAAACACTGAAGCTTTCTTT.

This clonotype was counted a few times. Mismatch with germline at one junction end may stem from a read error. This chain links TRBV6-5 with TRBJ2-1, with TRBD2 identical over 11 bases. CDR1 is MNHEY, CDR2 SVGAGI, per germline. The CDR3 runs 16 residues. The CDR3 here is CASKKTSGSSYNKQFF. The CDR3 nucleotides read TGTGCCAGCAAAAAAACTAGCGGGAGTTCCTACAATAAGCAGTTCTTC.

This clonotype was picked up many times. J is TRBJ2-2 and V is TRBV24-1; 9 bases map to TRBD2. Unmatched junction bases numbered 9, after V lost 1 base and J lost 4 bases. There are 18 residues in the CDR3. Germline V lookup: CDR1 KGHDR, CDR2 SFDVKD. The CDR3 reads CATSDFGSGSRSTGELFF. As DNA, the CDR3 is TGTGCCACCAGTGATTTCGGTAGCGGGAGTCGCAGCACCGGGGAGCTGTTTTTT.

This clonotype has a handful of counts. This chain uses TRBV9 with TRBJ1-5, with a tentative D call TRBD1 (6 bases). CDR3 length equals 15 residues. V was clipped by 3 bases and J by 5 bases, with 15 bases between them. The germline V gene has CDR1 SGDLS and CDR2 YYNGEE. CDR3 coding DNA: TGTGCCAGCAGCGAACAGGGATCGGGTGATCAGCCCCAGCATTTT. This encodes CASSEQGSGDQPQHF. Combining the CDR3 with reference TRBV9 and TRBJ1-5 gives the whole variable domain DSGVTQTPKHLITATGQRVTLRCSPRSGDLSVYWYQQSLDQGLQFLIQYYNGEERAKGNILERFSAQQFPDLHSELNLSSLELGDSALYFCASSEQGSGDQPQHFGDGTRLSIL.

J is TRBJ2-7 and V is TRBV5-1, with 7 bases lining up with TRBD1. J gave up 2 bases and V 7 bases, and 9 bases lay outside the gene matches. The CDR3 totals 14 residues. Germline V gives CDR1 SGHRS, CDR2 YFSETQ. For the CDR3, the DNA is TGCGCCAGCTCTACGGGGACAGTTGCCTACGAGCAGTACTTC. It translates to CASSTGTVAYEQYF.

This clonotype was observed at least ten times. The rearrangement uses TRBV20-1 and TRBJ1-6; 7 nucleotides agree with TRBD1. The CDR3 is 15 amino acids. V lost 4 bases to trimming and J lost 4 bases; unmatched junction nucleotides: 7. Germline CDR1 reads DFQATT; CDR2 reads SNEGSKA (reference sequence). CDR3 sequence: CSATGTDPYNSPLHF. In DNA form, the CDR3 reads TGCAGTGCTACAGGGACAGACCCTTATAATTCACCCCTCCACTTT.

This chain links TRBV4-3 with TRBJ1-6; no clear D gene. The CDR3 has 15 residues. V was pared by 2 bases and J by 4 bases, with 9 bases between. Germline values: CDR1 LGHNA, CDR2 YSLEER. In DNA form, the CDR3 reads TGCGCCAGCAGCCAAAGAAGATATTATAATTCACCCCTCCACTTT. Translation: CASSQRRYYNSPLHF.

This clonotype has a count of ten or more. The V and J genes are TRBV12-3 or TRBV12-4 and TRBJ1-1; maybe TRBD1 (5 bases). The CDR3 runs 13 residues. The V and J ends lost 3 bases and 5 bases respectively, with 10 bases between them. CDR3 sequence reads: CASSLLGGTEAFF. CDR3 in DNA: TGTGCCAGCAGTTTGTTGGGGGGGACTGAAGCTTTCTTT.

This chain connects TRBV9 to TRBJ2-1; TRBD1 is a possible D gene (6 bases). Per germline, CDR1 SGDLS and CDR2 YYNGEE. Trimming cost V 0 bases and J 3 bases, with 10 bases left between them. The CDR3 consists of 15 residues. Here the CDR3 DNA reads TGTGCCAGCAGCGTAGACGGGACAAACTACAATGAGCAGTTCTTC. Amino acid sequence: CASSVDGTNYNEQFF.

This clonotype was recorded many times. The V and J genes are TRBV7-2 and TRBJ2-3, with D hard to call. Germline CDR1 and CDR2: SGHTA and FQGNSA. V lost 2 bases and J 2 bases, leaving 11 bases between the germline ends. The CDR3 is 15 amino acids. CDR3 nucleotide sequence: TGTGCCAGCAGCTTAAATCATGGAATCACAGATACGCAGTATTTT. Its translation is CASSLNHGITDTQYF.

Many counts were recorded for this clonotype. The chain carries TRBV3-1 and TRBJ1-1; D perhaps matches TRBD1 (5 bases). V lost 2 bases and J lost 1, with 17 bases in between. CDR1 and CDR2 (germline): LGHDT, YNNKEL (reference sequence). This CDR3 spans 17 amino acids. CDR3 sequence reads: CASSQLRGTTANTEAFF. The CDR3 nucleotides are TGTGCCAGCAGCCAACTTCGAGGGACGACCGCGAACACTGAAGCTTTCTTT.

Concerning this clonotype: This may stem from a read error, because a much larger clone lies one nucleotide away. The CDR3 loop reads CASSLASSYEQFF. CDR3 in DNA: TGTGCCAGCAGCTTAGCGAGCTCCTACGAGCAGTTCTTC. The V and J genes are TRBV7-9 and TRBJ2-7; D remains unclear. The end of the DNA aligns better with TRBJ2-1, so the J call may be wrong. CDR1 and CDR2 (germline): SEHNR, FQNEAQ (reference sequence). This CDR3 contains 13 residues.

This clonotype was recorded at least ten times. This sequence joins TRBV6-2 or TRBV6-3 and TRBJ1-1, with 7 bases that match TRBD1. There are 14 residues in the CDR3. Germline lookup yields CDR1 MNHEY and CDR2 SVGEGT. J lost 1 base, V lost 7 bases, and 6 bases had no gene match. CDR3 in amino acids: CASNSGTANTEAFF. CDR3 bases: TGTGCCAGCAACTCCGGGACAGCGAACACTGAAGCTTTCTTT.

This clonotype was detected many times. This chain's CDR3 is CASSSRPTVSNQPQHF. The CDR3 bases are TGTGCCAGCAGCTCCAGACCGACGGTCAGCAATCAGCCCCAGCATTTT. This sequence joins TRBV6-1 and TRBJ1-5; D ambiguous. Between the trimmed V and J ends, which lost 6 bases and 1 base, there was a span of 16 bases. The CDR3 contains 16 residues. Looked up from germline, CDR1 is MNHNS and CDR2 is SASEGT.

This clonotype appeared many times. The rearrangement joins TRBV7-2 to TRBJ1-1; D is possibly TRBD1 (5 bases). Germline CDR1 SGHTA, CDR2 FQGNSA. Trimming took 5 bases from V and 1 from J, leaving 8 bases between them. This CDR3 contains 13 residues. For the CDR3, the DNA is TGTGCCAGCAGCCGACAGCCGAACACTGAAGCTTTCTTT. Translated: CASSRQPNTEAFF.

The chain is built from TRBV7-3 and TRBJ2-3; possibly TRBD2 for D (5 bases). This CDR3 has 18 residues. The V gene's germline CDR1 is SGHTA and CDR2 FQGTGA. V was shortened by 0 bases and J by 1 base, with 17 bases between the two germline ends. CDR3 sequence reads: CASSLTRSGHGGTDTQYF. CDR3 nucleotides: TGTGCCAGCAGCTTAACGCGATCAGGTCACGGGGGCACAGATACGCAGTATTTT. The whole variable domain, filled in from reference TRBV7-3 and TRBJ2-3, reads GAGVSQTPSNKVTEKGKYVELRCDPISGHTALYWYRQSLGQGPEFLIYFQGTGAADDSGLPNDRFFAVRPEGSVSTLKIQRTERGDSAVYLCASSLTRSGHGGTDTQYFGPGTRLTVL.

As regards this clonotype: Being one base from a much bigger clone, this may be a read error. This chain uses TRBV2 with TRBJ2-1; 10 positions match TRBD2. This CDR3 region has 12 residues. J lost 15 bases, V lost 7 bases, and 9 bases had no gene match. In germline, CDR1 is SNHLY, CDR2 FYNNEI. The CDR3, as DNA: TGTGCCAGCATCAGTGCAGCGGGGGGGTGGTTCTTC. Translated, it gives CASISAAGGWFF.

This clonotype was detected ten times or more. The chain combines TRBV12-3 or TRBV12-4 with TRBJ1-1; TRBD1 matches at 9 bases. J lost 4 bases, V lost 6 bases, and 12 bases had no gene match. The CDR3 runs to 16 residues. This chain's CDR3 is CASSPWTGAQGTEAFF. The CDR3 DNA is TGTGCCAGCAGCCCATGGACAGGGGCGCAGGGCACTGAAGCTTTCTTT.

This clonotype was detected many times. The chain employs TRBV29-1 and TRBJ1-1, with 8 nucleotides matching TRBD1. The CDR3 extends over 13 amino acids. Trimming removed 5 bases from V and 5 bases from J; junction bases left unmatched: 7. The V gene's germline CDR1 is SQVTM and CDR2 ANQGSEA. The CDR3 reads CSVPDRDGTEAFF. CDR3 coding DNA: TGCAGCGTTCCGGACAGGGATGGGACTGAAGCTTTCTTT.

The V and J genes are TRBV10-1 and TRBJ2-3; TRBD2 matches 10 bases. The V gene end was trimmed by 8 bases and the J gene end by 6 bases; junction bases not matched to a gene: 8. The germline V gene encodes CDR1 WNHNN and CDR2 SYGVQD (reference sequence). CDR3 length: 14 residues. CDR3 sequence: CASGAGGAFDTQYF. The CDR3 DNA reads TGCGCCAGCGGAGCGGGGGGGGCCTTCGATACGCAGTATTTT.

In this sample, this clonotype turned up many times. CDR3 sequence reads: CASSRQEIYEQYF. CDR3 sequence (DNA): TGTGCCAGCAGTCGACAGGAGATCTACGAGCAGTACTTC. This chain connects TRBV12-3 or TRBV12-4 to TRBJ2-7; D perhaps matches TRBD1 (6 bases). V lost 5 bases, J lost 3 bases, and 11 bases lay in between. This CDR3 comprises 13 residues.

This clonotype was detected many times. The chain employs TRBV7-2 and TRBJ1-2; a possible D gene is TRBD1 (5 bases). Trimming left V 1 base short and J 2 bases short, with 14 bases between. CDR3 length equals 16 residues. The germline V gene has CDR1 SGHTA and CDR2 FQGNSA. As DNA, the CDR3 is TGTGCCAGCAGCTTAGGGCCGCCAGGGACCAACTATGGCTACACCTTC. Translating gives CASSLGPPGTNYGYTF.

At least ten counts were recorded for this clonotype. This chain connects TRBV7-2 to TRBJ2-3; 9 bases line up with TRBD2. This CDR3 is 15 amino acids long. Looked up from germline, CDR1 is SGHTA and CDR2 is FQGNSA. J lost 3 bases, V lost 1 base, and 2 bases had no gene match. This chain's CDR3 is CASSLVAGGTDTQYF. The CDR3 DNA reads as TGTGCCAGCAGCTTAGTGGCGGGAGGGACAGATACGCAGTATTTT.

This clonotype appeared many times. Germline is not matched at one junction end, which may reflect a read error. The chain links TRBV12-3 or TRBV12-4 to TRBJ2-5; D remains unclear. The CDR3 length is 13 residues. The CDR3 DNA sequence: TGTGCCAGCAGTCCAGTAGCCCAAGGGACCCAGTACTTC. It specifies CASSPVAQGTQYF.